Listed below are T cell receptor beta chains from one sample, sequenced in a study of T cell repertoires in cytomegalovirus infection. These TCRs are of unknown antigen specificity. TCRdb fed the reads into MiXCR, producing one record per CDR3 protein. The sample contains about 920,000 distinct CDR3 sequences, about 33% of which appear only once. This specimen consisted of cultured CD8+ T cells from PBMCs, obtained from culture after CMV antigen stimulation. These TCRs come from a human donor in good health (CMV status not recorded). Some clones in this sample may be carry-over from other donors' samples. Both conserved end residues are part of each CDR3. The D gene is left open where the match is weak. Not all rows give a size; the values are once, few, many and, for expanded clones, a class.

len: 15
j_gene: TRBJ2-1
abundance: .
v_gene: TRBV7-6
d_gene: .
CDR3aa: CASSPGDSFYNEQFF
CDR3nt: TGTGCCAGCAGCCCGGGAGATAGTTTCTACAATGAGCAGTTCTTC

len: 15
j_gene: TRBJ1-1
abundance: many
v_gene: TRBV7-8
d_gene: .
CDR3aa: CASSLSRVGGTEAFF
CDR3nt: TGTGCCAGCAGCTTAAGCCGGGTAGGGGGCACTGAAGCTTTCTTT

len: 16
j_gene: TRBJ1-5
abundance: few
v_gene: TRBV28
d_gene: TRBD1
CDR3aa: CASSPGTGLINQPQHF
CDR3nt: TGTGCCAGCAGTCCCGGGACAGGACTAATAAATCAGCCCCAGCATTTT

len: 14
j_gene: TRBJ1-5
abundance: .
v_gene: TRBV7-9
d_gene: .
CDR3aa: CANSLGQNNQPQHF
CDR3nt: TGTGCCAACAGCCTCGGACAGAACAATCAGCCCCAGCATTTT

len: 14
j_gene: TRBJ1-3
abundance: few
v_gene: TRBV19
d_gene: .
CDR3aa: CASSMVQSGNTIYF
CDR3nt: TGTGCCAGTAGTATGGTACAGTCTGGAAACACCATATATTTT

len: 15
j_gene: TRBJ2-5
abundance: few
v_gene: TRBV15
d_gene: TRBD2
CDR3aa: CATSRDREGPETQYF
CDR3nt: TGTGCCACCAGCAGAGATCGGGAGGGTCCGGAGACCCAGTACTTC

len: 18
j_gene: TRBJ2-5
abundance: .
v_gene: TRBV5-4
d_gene: .
CDR3aa: CASSFLEPTDKGFGTQYF
CDR3nt: TGTGCCAGCAGCTTCTTGGAACCCACGGACAAGGGATTTGGGACCCAGTACTTC

len: 13
j_gene: TRBJ2-5
abundance: many
v_gene: TRBV5-4
d_gene: TRBD1
CDR3aa: CASSYRGQETQYF
CDR3nt: TGTGCCAGCAGCTACAGGGGACAAGAGACCCAGTACTTC

len: 15
j_gene: TRBJ1-3
abundance: .
v_gene: TRBV6-6
d_gene: .
CDR3aa: CASSYPRQFGNTIYF
CDR3nt: TGTGCCAGCAGTTACCCCAGACAGTTTGGAAACACCATATATTTT

len: 12
j_gene: TRBJ2-7
abundance: few
v_gene: TRBV6-5
d_gene: .
CDR3aa: CASIGFPYEQYF
CDR3nt: TGTGCCAGCATCGGTTTCCCCTACGAGCAGTACTTC

len: 12
j_gene: TRBJ1-2
abundance: .
v_gene: TRBV29-1
d_gene: .
CDR3aa: CSVPGQRYGYTF
CDR3nt: TGCAGCGTTCCAGGGCAACGCTATGGCTACACCTTC

len: 15
j_gene: TRBJ2-1
abundance: .
v_gene: TRBV19
d_gene: .
CDR3aa: CASSYSGDTTSEQFF
CDR3nt: TGTGCCAGTAGTTATAGTGGGGACACCACGAGTGAGCAGTTCTTC

len: 14
j_gene: TRBJ2-2
abundance: few
v_gene: TRBV19
d_gene: TRBD1
CDR3aa: CASRPDRGRWELFF
CDR3nt: TGTGCCAGTAGGCCGGACAGGGGGCGTTGGGAGCTGTTTTTT

len: 15
j_gene: TRBJ2-7
abundance: .
v_gene: TRBV7-6
d_gene: TRBD1
CDR3aa: CASSGSGQSLYEQYF
CDR3nt: TGTGCCAGCAGCGGGTCGGGACAGAGCCTCTACGAGCAGTACTTC